What follows are 12 T cell receptor beta chains derived from one specimen sequenced in a study of shared clonotypes between healthy human individuals. Positive CCR7 selection of CD45RO-negative cells yielded the naive CD8 cells, and terminally differentiated effector memory CD45RA+ cells were excluded. TCRdb's copy holds only in-frame clones and misses some; the assay was immunoSEQ multiplex PCR. The table has about 2.2 million clones, 85% to 95% seen once. Sequencing was done on a sample of naive CD8+ T cells from PBMCs. These receptors originate from a man between 18 and 35 years old in good health. Some clones in this sample may be carry-over from other donors' samples.

To note about this clone: At one boundary the junction diverges from the germline segment, which might be a read error. The J gene is TRBJ1-2, the V gene TRBV2; perhaps TRBD1 as D (5 bases). The CDR3 has 13 amino acids. Germline V CDR1 and CDR2: SNHLY, FYNNEI. In DNA, the CDR3 is TGTGCCAGCCCAGTCGGGGGAAACTATGGCTACATCTTC. It specifies CASPVGGNYGYIF.

The chain recombines TRBV4-1 with TRBJ1-6, with D perhaps matching TRBD1 (5 bases). The ends were cut back, 0 bases at V and 8 bases at J, with 11 bases in the middle. This CDR3 is 15 amino acids long. Germline assignment: CDR1 MGHRA and CDR2 YSYEKL. The CDR3 sequence: CASSQEDNWDSPLHF. The CDR3 DNA sequence: TGCGCCAGCAGCCAAGAGGACAACTGGGATTCACCCCTCCACTTT.

The chain combines TRBV5-1 with TRBJ2-7, with D hard to call. This CDR3 region has 15 residues. Germline CDR1 and CDR2: SGHRS and YFSETQ. The V end was cut by 0 bases, the J end by 6 bases, with 16 bases between. The CDR3 DNA sequence: TGCGCCAGCAGCTTGGGACGTGGCGAGCTGGTCGAGCAGTACTTC. Its protein is CASSLGRGELVEQYF.

Worth noting for this clone: At one end, the junction sequence differs from germline, possibly due to a read error. The chain couples TRBV19 to TRBJ1-2, with D perhaps TRBD1 (6 bases). The germline V gene has CDR1 LNHDA and CDR2 SQIVND (reference sequence). This CDR3 region has 12 residues. CDR3 nucleotide sequence: TGTGCCAGCAGTACGGGGGGGCATGGCTACACCTTC. This sequence encodes CASSTGGHGYTF.

CDR3 nucleotide sequence: TGTGCCAGCAGCTCCACACTAGTGGCATCCGAGCAGTACTTC. Amino acids: CASSSTLVASEQYF. The rearrangement uses TRBV4-2 and TRBJ2-7, with D possibly TRBD2 on 5 matching bases. Germline V lookup: CDR1 LGHNA, CDR2 YNFKEQ. The CDR3 extends over 14 amino acids. Deletions cut 5 bases from V and 6 bases from J, with 17 bases between.

A note on this clone: The sample carries other DNA sequences with the same CDR3. V gene TRBV28 combines with J gene TRBJ2-7; the match to TRBD2 covers 7 bases. Germline CDR1 reads MDHEN; CDR2 reads SYDVKM. V shed 2 bases and J 3 bases; nucleotides not matched to a gene: 1. CDR3 length: 13 amino acids. CDR3 nucleotide sequence: TGTGCCAGCAGTTTAAGCGGGGACTACGAGCAGTACTTC. Translating it yields CASSLSGDYEQYF.

The chain has TRBV7-3 and TRBJ2-7; TRBD2 aligns across 7 bases. With 3 bases clipped from V and 3 bases from J, the junction kept 2 bases outside the gene matches. Germline loops: CDR1 SGHTA, CDR2 FQGTGA. The CDR3 is 13 residues long. CDR3 sequence reads: CASSLGLHYEQYF. Here the CDR3 DNA reads TGTGCCAGCAGCTTGGGACTACACTACGAGCAGTACTTC.

The chain links TRBV28 to TRBJ1-5, with a possible D match to TRBD1 (6 bases). Germline-derived CDR1 and CDR2 are MDHEN and SYDVKM. The CDR3 spans 16 residues. V gave up 3 bases and J gave up 0 bases, with 12 bases separating them. CDR3 DNA: TGTGCCAGCAGTTTTCCGAAACAGGGTAGCAATCAGCCCCAGCATTTT. Translation gives CASSFPKQGSNQPQHF.

The genes are TRBV4-1 and TRBJ1-1; D unclear. Trimming took off 1 base at V and 0 bases at J, with 12 bases between the two ends. The germline V gene encodes CDR1 MGHRA and CDR2 YSYEKL. This CDR3 is 16 amino acids long. CDR3 sequence: CASSQVYAGVNTEAFF. In nucleotides, the CDR3 is TGCGCCAGCAGCCAAGTGTACGCTGGAGTGAACACTGAAGCTTTCTTT.

The chain recombines TRBV6-1 with TRBJ2-5; 9 bases match TRBD2. The CDR3 loop spans 17 amino acids. Germline CDR1 is MNHNS and CDR2 is SASEGT. J was trimmed by 5 bases and V by 4 bases; bases with no gene match: 14. The CDR3: CASSGRRLAGIGETQYF. The CDR3 DNA is TGTGCCAGCAGTGGCCGTAGGCTAGCGGGAATCGGGGAGACCCAGTACTTC.

The chain couples TRBV7-9 to TRBJ1-3, with D uncertain. This CDR3 contains 15 residues. The V gene lost 5 bases and the J gene lost 0 bases, with 11 bases spanning the gap. Germline V gene data show CDR1 as SEHNR and CDR2 as FQNEAQ (reference sequence). The CDR3 protein is CASSRTEFSGNTIYF. The CDR3 DNA reads TGTGCCAGCAGCCGAACGGAATTCTCTGGAAACACCATATATTTT.

The genes are TRBV7-9 and TRBJ2-3; 9 nucleotides align to TRBD2. CDR3 length equals 18 residues. Per the germline V gene, CDR1 is SEHNR and CDR2 is FQNEAQ (reference sequence). V gave up 4 bases and J gave up 5 bases; unmatched junction bases: 16. CDR3 loop: CASSSPPQSGRFRDTQYF. The CDR3 DNA is TGTGCCAGCAGCTCCCCACCTCAAAGCGGGAGGTTTCGAGATACGCAGTATTTT.